This T cell receptor beta chain was sequenced during a study of cytomegalovirus exposure and HLA in healthy donors. Germline loops: CDR1 SGHVS, CDR2 FQNEAQ. This CDR3 comprises 14 residues. Trimming took 0 bases from V and 4 from J, leaving 7 bases between them. Vbeta (60) and Jbeta (13) primers were used in the PCR. This table comes from immunoSEQ multiplex PCR, and its TCRdb copy is limited to in-frame clones, with some not included. The sample table includes approximately 110,000 clones. The clonotype was recovered from a man between 35 and 55 years old in good health and CMV-seronegative. The chain joins TRBV7-8 to TRBJ1-5; no clear D. Material for sequencing was PBMCs. The CDR3 sequence is CASSLADGNQPQHF. Written as DNA, the CDR3 is TGTGCCAGCAGCTTAGCCGACGGGAATCAGCCCCAGCATTTT.